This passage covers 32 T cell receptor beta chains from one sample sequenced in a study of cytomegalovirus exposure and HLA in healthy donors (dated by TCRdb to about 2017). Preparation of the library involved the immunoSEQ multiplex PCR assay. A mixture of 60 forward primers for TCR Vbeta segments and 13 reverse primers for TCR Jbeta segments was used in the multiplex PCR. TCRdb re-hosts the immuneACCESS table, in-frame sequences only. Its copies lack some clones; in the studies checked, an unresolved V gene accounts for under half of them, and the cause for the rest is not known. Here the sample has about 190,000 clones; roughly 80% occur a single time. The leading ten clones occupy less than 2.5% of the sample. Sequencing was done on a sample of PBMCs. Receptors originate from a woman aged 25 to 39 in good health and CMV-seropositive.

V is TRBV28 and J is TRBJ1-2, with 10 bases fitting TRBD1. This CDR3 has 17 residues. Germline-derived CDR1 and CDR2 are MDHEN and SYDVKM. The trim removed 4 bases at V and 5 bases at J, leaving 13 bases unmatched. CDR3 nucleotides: TGTGCCAGCAGTTCCTTCACCCGGGACAGGGGAATTTATGGCTACACCTTC. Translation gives CASSSFTRDRGIYGYTF.

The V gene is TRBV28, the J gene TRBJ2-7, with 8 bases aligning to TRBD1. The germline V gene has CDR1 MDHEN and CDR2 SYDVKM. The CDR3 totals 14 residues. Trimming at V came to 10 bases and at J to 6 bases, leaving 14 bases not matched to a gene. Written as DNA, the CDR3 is TGTGCCACCGAGTACAGGGGGAAGGGTGGCGAGCAGTACTTC. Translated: CATEYRGKGGEQYF.

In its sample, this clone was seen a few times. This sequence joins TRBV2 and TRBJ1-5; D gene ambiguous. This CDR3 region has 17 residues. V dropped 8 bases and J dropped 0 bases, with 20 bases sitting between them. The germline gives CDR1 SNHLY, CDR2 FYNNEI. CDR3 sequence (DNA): TGTGCCAGCTCTATCCAAGCGCGGTCAGCTAGCAATCAGCCCCAGCATTTT. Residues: CASSIQARSASNQPQHF.

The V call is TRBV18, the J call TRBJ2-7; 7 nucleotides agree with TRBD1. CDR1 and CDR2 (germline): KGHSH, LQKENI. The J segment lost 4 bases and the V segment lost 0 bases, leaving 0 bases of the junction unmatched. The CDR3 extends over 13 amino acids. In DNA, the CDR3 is TGTGCCAGCTCACCACCGACAGGGTACGAGCAGTACTTC. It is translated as CASSPPTGYEQYF.

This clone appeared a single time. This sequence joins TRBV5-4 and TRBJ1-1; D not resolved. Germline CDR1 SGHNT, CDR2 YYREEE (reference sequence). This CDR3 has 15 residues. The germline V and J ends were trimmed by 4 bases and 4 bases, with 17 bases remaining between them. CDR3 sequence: CASSPGEPRGTEAFF. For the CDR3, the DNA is TGTGCCAGCAGCCCCGGGGAGCCACGAGGCACTGAAGCTTTCTTT.

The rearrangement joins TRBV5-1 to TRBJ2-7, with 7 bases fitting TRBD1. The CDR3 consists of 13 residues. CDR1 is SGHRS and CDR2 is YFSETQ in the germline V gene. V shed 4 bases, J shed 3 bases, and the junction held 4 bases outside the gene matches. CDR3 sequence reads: CASSQGQFYEQYF. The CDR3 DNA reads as TGCGCCAGCAGCCAGGGACAGTTCTACGAGCAGTACTTC.

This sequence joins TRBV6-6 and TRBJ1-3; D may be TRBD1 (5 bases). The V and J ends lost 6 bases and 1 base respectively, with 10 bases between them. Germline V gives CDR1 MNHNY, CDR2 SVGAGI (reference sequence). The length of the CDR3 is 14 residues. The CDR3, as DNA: TGTGCCAGCAGCCCAGGGTCTTCTGGAAACACCATATATTTT. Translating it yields CASSPGSSGNTIYF.

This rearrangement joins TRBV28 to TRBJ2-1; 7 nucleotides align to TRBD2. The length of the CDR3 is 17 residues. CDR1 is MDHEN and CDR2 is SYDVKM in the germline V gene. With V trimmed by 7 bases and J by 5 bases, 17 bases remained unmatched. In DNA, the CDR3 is TGTGCCAGCACCCCTGTCCGAGCGGGGATCGGAAACAATGAGCAGTTCTTC. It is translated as CASTPVRAGIGNNEQFF. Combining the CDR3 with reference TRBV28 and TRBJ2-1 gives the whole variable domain DVKVTQSSRYLVKRTGEKVFLECVQDMDHENMFWYRQDPGLGLRLIYFSYDVKMKEKGDIPEGYSVSREKKERFSLILESASTNQTSMYLCASTPVRAGIGNNEQFFGPGTRLTVL.

The CDR3 sequence is CASSTQGGGSGSPLHF. For the CDR3, the DNA is TGTGCCAGTAGTACCCAGGGAGGCGGTAGTGGTTCACCCCTCCACTTT. J is TRBJ1-6 and V is TRBV19, with D perhaps matching TRBD1 (5 bases). The V gene lost 4 bases and the J gene lost 9 bases, with 19 bases spanning the gap. There are 16 residues in the CDR3. Germline CDR1 reads LNHDA; CDR2 reads SQIVND (reference sequence).

CDR3 sequence: CASSVVGQKSDTQYF. The DNA of the CDR3 is TGTGCCAGCAGCGTAGTAGGACAGAAATCAGATACGCAGTATTTT. The chain uses TRBV9 and TRBJ2-3; TRBD1 might be the D (6 bases). The V and J ends lost 0 bases and 4 bases respectively, with 12 bases between them. Germline V gene lookup returns CDR1 SGDLS and CDR2 YYNGEE. The CDR3 has 15 residues.

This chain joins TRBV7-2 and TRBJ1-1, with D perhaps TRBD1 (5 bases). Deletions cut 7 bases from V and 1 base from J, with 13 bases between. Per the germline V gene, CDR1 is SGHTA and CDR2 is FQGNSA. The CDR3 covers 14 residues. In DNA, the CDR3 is TGTGCCAGCACCCCATCCGGGGGGAACACTGAAGCTTTCTTT. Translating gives CASTPSGGNTEAFF.

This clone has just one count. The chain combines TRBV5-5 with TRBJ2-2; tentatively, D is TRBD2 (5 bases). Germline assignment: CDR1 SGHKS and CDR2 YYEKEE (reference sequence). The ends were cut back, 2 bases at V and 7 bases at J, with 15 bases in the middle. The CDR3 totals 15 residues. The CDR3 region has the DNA TGTGCCAGCAGCTTCTTGGGAGTAATTGGCGGGGAGCTGTTTTTT. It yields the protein CASSFLGVIGGELFF.

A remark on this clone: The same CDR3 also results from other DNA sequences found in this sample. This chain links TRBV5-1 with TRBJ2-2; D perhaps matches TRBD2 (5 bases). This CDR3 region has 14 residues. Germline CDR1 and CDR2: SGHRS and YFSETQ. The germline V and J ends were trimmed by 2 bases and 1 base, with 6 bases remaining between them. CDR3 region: CASSLSGNTGELFF. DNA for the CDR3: TGCGCCAGCAGCTTAAGCGGGAACACCGGGGAGCTGTTTTTT.

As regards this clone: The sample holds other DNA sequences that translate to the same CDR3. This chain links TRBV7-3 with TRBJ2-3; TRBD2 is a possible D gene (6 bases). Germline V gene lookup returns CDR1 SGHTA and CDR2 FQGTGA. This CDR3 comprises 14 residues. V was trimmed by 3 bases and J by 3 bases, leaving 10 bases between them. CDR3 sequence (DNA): TGTGCCAGCAGCTTGGGACTTGGAACAGATACGCAGTATTTT. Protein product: CASSLGLGTDTQYF.

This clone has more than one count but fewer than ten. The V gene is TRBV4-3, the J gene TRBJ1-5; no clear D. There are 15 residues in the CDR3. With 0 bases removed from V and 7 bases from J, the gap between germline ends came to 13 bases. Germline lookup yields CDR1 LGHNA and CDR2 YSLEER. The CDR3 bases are TGCGCCAGCAGCCAAGATGATCGACAAGCCCAGCCCCAGCATTTT. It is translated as CASSQDDRQAQPQHF.

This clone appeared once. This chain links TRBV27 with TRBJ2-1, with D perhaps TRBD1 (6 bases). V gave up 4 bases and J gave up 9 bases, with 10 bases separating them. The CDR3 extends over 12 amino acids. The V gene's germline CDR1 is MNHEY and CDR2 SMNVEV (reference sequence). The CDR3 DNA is TGTGCCAGCAGTTCTGGGGGCAGTGAGCAGTTCTTC. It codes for CASSSGGSEQFF.

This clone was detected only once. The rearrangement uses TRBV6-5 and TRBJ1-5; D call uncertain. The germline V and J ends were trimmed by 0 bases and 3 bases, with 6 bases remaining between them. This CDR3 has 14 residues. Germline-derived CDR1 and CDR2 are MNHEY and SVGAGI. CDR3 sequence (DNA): TGTGCCAGCAGTTACTCCGGGTTCAATCAGCCCCAGCATTTT. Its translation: CASSYSGFNQPQHF.

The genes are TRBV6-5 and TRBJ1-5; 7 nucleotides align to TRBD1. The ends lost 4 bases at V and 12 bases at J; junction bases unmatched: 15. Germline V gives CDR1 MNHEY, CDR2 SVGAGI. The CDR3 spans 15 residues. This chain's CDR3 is CASSSDRVALGGQHF. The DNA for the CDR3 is TGTGCCAGCAGTTCTGACAGGGTTGCCCTCGGGGGCCAGCATTTT.

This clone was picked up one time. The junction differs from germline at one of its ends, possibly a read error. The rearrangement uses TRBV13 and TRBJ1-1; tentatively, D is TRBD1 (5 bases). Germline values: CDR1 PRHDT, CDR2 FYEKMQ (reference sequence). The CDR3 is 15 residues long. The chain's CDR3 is CASSIGQPGGTEAFF. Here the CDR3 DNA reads TGTGCCAGCAGCATAGGACAACCGGGGGGCACTGAAGCTTTCTTT.

For the CDR3, the DNA is TGTGCCACCAGCAGAGATCGACTATCTGGAAACACCATATATTTT. Amino acid sequence: CATSRDRLSGNTIYF. The chain couples TRBV15 to TRBJ1-3; D not resolved. This CDR3 is built from 15 residues. From germline, CDR1 is LNHNV and CDR2 YYDKDF (reference sequence). The V and J ends lost 0 bases and 1 base respectively, with 7 bases between them.

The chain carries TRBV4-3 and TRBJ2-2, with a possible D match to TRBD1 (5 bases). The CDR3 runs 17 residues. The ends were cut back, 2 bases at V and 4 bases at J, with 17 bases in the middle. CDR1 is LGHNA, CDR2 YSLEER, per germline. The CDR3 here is CASSQLQVQPGTGELFF. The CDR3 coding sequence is TGCGCCAGCAGCCAACTACAGGTTCAGCCAGGCACCGGGGAGCTGTTTTTT.

CDR3 sequence reads: CATSRAPPAGGASQPQHF. CDR3 DNA sequence: TGTGCCACCAGCAGAGCTCCTCCGGCAGGGGGCGCGAGTCAGCCCCAGCATTTT. The chain uses TRBV15 and TRBJ1-5, with 8 nucleotides matching TRBD1. V lost 1 base to trimming and J lost 6 bases; unmatched junction nucleotides: 14. The CDR3 runs 18 residues. Per germline, CDR1 LNHNV and CDR2 YYDKDF (reference sequence).

The CDR3 DNA is TGTGCCATCAGTGAGTCGAGGCAAGGCAATCAGCCCCAGCATTTT. Amino acids: CAISESRQGNQPQHF. The genes are TRBV10-3 and TRBJ1-5; D not resolved. V lost 0 bases to trimming and J lost 2 bases, with 8 bases between them. CDR1 and CDR2 from the germline V gene are ENHRY and SYGVKD. The CDR3 extends over 15 amino acids.

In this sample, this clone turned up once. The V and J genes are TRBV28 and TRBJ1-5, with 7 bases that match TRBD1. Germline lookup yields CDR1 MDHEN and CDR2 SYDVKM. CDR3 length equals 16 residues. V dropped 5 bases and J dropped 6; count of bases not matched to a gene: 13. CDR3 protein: CASSRFRDRLVQPQHF. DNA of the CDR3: TGTGCCAGCAGTCGATTTCGGGACAGATTAGTTCAGCCCCAGCATTTT.

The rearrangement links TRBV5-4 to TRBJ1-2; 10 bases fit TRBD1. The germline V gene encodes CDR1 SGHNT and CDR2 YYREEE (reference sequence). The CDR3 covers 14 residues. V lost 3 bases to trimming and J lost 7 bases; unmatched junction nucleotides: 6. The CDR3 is CASSWDRGSAGYTF. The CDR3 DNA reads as TGTGCCAGCAGCTGGGACAGGGGATCGGCTGGCTACACCTTC.

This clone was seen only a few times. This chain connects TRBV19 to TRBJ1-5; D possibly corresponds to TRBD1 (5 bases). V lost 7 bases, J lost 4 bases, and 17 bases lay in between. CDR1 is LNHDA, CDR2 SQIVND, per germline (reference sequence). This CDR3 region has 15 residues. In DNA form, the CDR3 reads TGTGCCAGTACCCGCGGTACAGGATTAAATCAGCCCCAGCATTTT. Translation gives CASTRGTGLNQPQHF.

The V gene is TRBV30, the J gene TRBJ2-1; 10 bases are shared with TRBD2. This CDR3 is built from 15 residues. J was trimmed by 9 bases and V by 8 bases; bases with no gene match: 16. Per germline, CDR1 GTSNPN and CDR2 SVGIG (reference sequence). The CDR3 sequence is CASDRGQRGGREQFF. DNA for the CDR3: TGTGCCAGTGACAGGGGTCAGCGGGGGGGCCGTGAGCAGTTCTTC.

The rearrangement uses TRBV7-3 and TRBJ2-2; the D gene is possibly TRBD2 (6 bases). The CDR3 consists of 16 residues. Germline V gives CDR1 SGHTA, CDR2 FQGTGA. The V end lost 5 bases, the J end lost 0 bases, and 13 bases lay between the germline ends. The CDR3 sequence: CASSPSGLTNTGELFF. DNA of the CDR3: TGTGCCAGCAGCCCGTCGGGACTGACGAACACCGGGGAGCTGTTTTTT.

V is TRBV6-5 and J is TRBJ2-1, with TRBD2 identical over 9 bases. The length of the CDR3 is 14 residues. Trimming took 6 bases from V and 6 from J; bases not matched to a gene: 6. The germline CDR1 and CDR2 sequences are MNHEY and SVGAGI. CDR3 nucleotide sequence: TGTGCCAGCAGGAGCGGGGGGCCGTTCAATGAGCAGTTCTTC. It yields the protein CASRSGGPFNEQFF.

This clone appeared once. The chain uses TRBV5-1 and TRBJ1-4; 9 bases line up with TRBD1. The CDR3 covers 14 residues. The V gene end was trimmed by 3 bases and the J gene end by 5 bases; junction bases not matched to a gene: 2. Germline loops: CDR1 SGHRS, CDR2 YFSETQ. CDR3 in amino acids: CASSSGTGNEKLFF. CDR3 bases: TGCGCCAGCAGCTCAGGGACAGGGAATGAAAAACTGTTTTTT. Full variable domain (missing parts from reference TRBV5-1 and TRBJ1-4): KAGVTQTPRYLIKTRGQQVTLSCSPISGHRSVSWYQQTPGQGLQFLFEYFSETQRNKGNFPGRFSGRQFSNSRSEMNVSTLELGDSALYLCASSSGTGNEKLFFGSGTQLSVL.

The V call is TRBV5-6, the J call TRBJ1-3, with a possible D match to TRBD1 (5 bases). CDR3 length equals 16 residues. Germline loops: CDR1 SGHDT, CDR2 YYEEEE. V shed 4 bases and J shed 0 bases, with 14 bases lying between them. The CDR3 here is CASSPVGGNSGNTIYF. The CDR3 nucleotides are TGTGCCAGCAGCCCGGTTGGGGGGAACTCTGGAAACACCATATATTTT.

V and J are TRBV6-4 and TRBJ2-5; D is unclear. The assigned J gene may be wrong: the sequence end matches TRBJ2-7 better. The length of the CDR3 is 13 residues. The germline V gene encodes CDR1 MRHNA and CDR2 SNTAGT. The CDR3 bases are TGTGCCAGCAGCCCACTCAAGTCCTACGAGCAGTACTTC. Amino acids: CASSPLKSYEQYF.